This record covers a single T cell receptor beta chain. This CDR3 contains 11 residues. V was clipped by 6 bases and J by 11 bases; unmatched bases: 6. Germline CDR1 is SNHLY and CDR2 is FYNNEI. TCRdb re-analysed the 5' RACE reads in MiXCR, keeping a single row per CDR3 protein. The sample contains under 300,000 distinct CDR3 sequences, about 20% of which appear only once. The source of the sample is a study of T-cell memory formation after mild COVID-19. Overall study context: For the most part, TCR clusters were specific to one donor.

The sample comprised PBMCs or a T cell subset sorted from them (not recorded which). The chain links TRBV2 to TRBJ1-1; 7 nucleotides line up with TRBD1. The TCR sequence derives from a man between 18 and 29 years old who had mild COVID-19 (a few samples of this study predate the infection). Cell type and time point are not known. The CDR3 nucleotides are TGTGCCAGCAGCAGACAGGGACGGGCTTTCTTT. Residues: CASSRQGRAFF.